These 6 T cell receptor beta chains came from one sample sequenced in a study of glioma-infiltrating T cells after dendritic cell vaccination. Time point here: after dendritic cell vaccination, including at tumor progression/relapse. TCRdb's table, derived via immunoSEQ multiplex PCR, lists solely in-frame clones and lacks some. The data contain fewer than 75,000 clones, about 84% of them singletons. The sample was blood, taken after dendritic cell vaccination. The receptors were gathered from a human donor with glioblastoma.

CDR3 sequence: CASSVDGQGDTEAFF. The CDR3 DNA follows: TGTGCCAGCAGCGTAGATGGCCAGGGGGACACTGAAGCTTTCTTT. The rearrangement links TRBV9 to TRBJ1-1, with 7 bases matching TRBD1. Germline CDR1 SGDLS, CDR2 YYNGEE. The CDR3 is 15 residues long. V was pared by 0 bases and J by 3 bases, with 5 bases of the junction left unmatched. Looking up the rest from reference TRBV9 and TRBJ1-1 gives the full variable domain: DSGVTQTPKHLITATGQRVTLRCSPRSGDLSVYWYQQSLDQGLQFLIQYYNGEERAKGNILERFSAQQFPDLHSELNLSSLELGDSALYFCASSVDGQGDTEAFFGQGTRLTVV.

This clone has a single count. The rearrangement joins TRBV21-1 to TRBJ1-5; TRBD1, the table's D call, lacks a check against the DNA. TRBV21-1 counts as a pseudogene. The CDR3 runs to 20 residues. As DNA, the CDR3 is TGTGCCAGCAGTAGTAAAGTTTGGACAGGGGGGAAATATAGCAATCAGCCCCAGCATTTT. It codes for CASSSKVWTGGKYSNQPQHF.

This clone has just one count. This chain links TRBV5-1 with TRBJ2-1; TRBD2 is a possible D gene (5 bases). The V gene lost 4 bases and the J gene lost 6 bases, with 14 bases spanning the gap. Germline V CDR1 and CDR2: SGHRS, YFSETQ. This CDR3 contains 14 residues. The CDR3 sequence is CASSLSAPGNEQFF. The CDR3, as DNA: TGCGCCAGCAGCCTTAGCGCTCCGGGCAATGAGCAGTTCTTC. Looking up the rest from reference TRBV5-1 and TRBJ2-1 gives the full variable domain: KAGVTQTPRYLIKTRGQQVTLSCSPISGHRSVSWYQQTPGQGLQFLFEYFSETQRNKGNFPGRFSGRQFSNSRSEMNVSTLELGDSALYLCASSLSAPGNEQFFGPGTRLTVL.

The CDR3 is CAWRGGASTDTQYF. For the CDR3, the DNA is TGTGCCTGGAGGGGAGGGGCGAGTACAGATACGCAGTATTTT. V usage is TRBV30 and J usage is TRBJ2-3; 7 bases align to TRBD2. The V segment lost 3 bases and the J segment 3 bases; nucleotides outside the gene matches: 6. This CDR3 has 14 amino acids. Germline CDR1 reads GTSNPN; CDR2 reads SVGIG (reference sequence).

This clone has just a few counts. The CDR3 sequence is CASSYGGSHSYEQYF. Here the CDR3 DNA reads TGTGCCAGCAGTTACGGAGGGTCCCACTCCTACGAGCAGTACTTC. The chain links TRBV6-6 to TRBJ2-7; weak D call: TRBD2 (6 bases). CDR3 length equals 15 residues. V was cut by 2 bases and J by 0 bases, with 11 bases left in between. Germline V CDR1 and CDR2: MNHNY, SVGAGI (reference sequence).

The gene calls are TRBV5-6 and TRBJ2-6, with D hard to call. The CDR3 has 15 amino acids. With 0 bases removed from V and 0 bases from J, the gap between germline ends came to 4 bases. Germline loops: CDR1 SGHDT, CDR2 YYEEEE. CDR3 region: CASSLELSGANVLTF. The CDR3 DNA reads TGTGCCAGCAGCTTGGAACTCTCTGGGGCCAACGTCCTGACTTTC.